The 6 T cell receptor beta chains in this list originate from one sample, sequenced in a study of shared clonotypes between healthy human individuals. Here immunoSEQ multiplex PCR was the method, and the copy in TCRdb shows in-frame clones only, minus some. The repertoire includes over 2 million clones, roughly 90% of them detected once, and more than 0.35% sits in the top ten. Sequencing was carried out using naive CD4+ T cells from PBMCs. The subset denotes: CD45RA+ positively selected. These receptors all stem from a man younger than 35 in good health. Some clones in this sample may be carry-over from other donors' samples.

The chain has TRBV25-1 and TRBJ2-7; 14 bases align to TRBD2. This CDR3 region has 17 residues. V lost 6 bases to trimming and J lost 0 bases; unmatched junction nucleotides: 7. CDR1 is MGHDK, CDR2 SYGVNS, per germline. CDR3 coding DNA: TGTGCCAGCAGGGGACTAGCGGGAGCCCCGGGCTCCTACGAGCAGTACTTC. Translation gives CASRGLAGAPGSYEQYF.

The V call is TRBV28, the J call TRBJ1-5, with 8 nucleotides matching TRBD1. This CDR3 region has 16 residues. CDR1 and CDR2 from the germline V gene are MDHEN and SYDVKM. The V gene end was trimmed by 3 bases and the J gene end by 2 bases; junction bases not matched to a gene: 6. The CDR3, as DNA: TGTGCCAGCAGTTTCGACAGGGGCGAAGGCAATCAGCCCCAGCATTTT. Translation gives CASSFDRGEGNQPQHF.

This chain uses TRBV5-1 with TRBJ2-1, with D tentatively TRBD2 (6 bases). Germline V gene data show CDR1 as SGHRS and CDR2 as YFSETQ. Trimming removed 4 bases from V and 1 base from J, with 9 bases in between. The CDR3 consists of 14 residues. The CDR3 bases are TGCGCCAGCAGCCGCGGGGAGTCCTACAATGAGCAGTTCTTC. Protein product: CASSRGESYNEQFF.

The chain combines TRBV11-2 with TRBJ2-7; 12 nucleotides align to TRBD2. Germline V gene sequence: CDR1 SGHAT, CDR2 FQNNGV. After removal of 5 bases from V and 6 bases from J, the junction contained 5 bases not matched to a gene. The CDR3 has 14 residues. Here the CDR3 DNA reads TGTGCCAGCAGCGCCAGACTAGCGGGAGTCGAGCAGTACTTC. This sequence encodes CASSARLAGVEQYF.

Remarks on this clone: The same CDR3 is also encoded by other DNA sequences in this sample. The CDR3 sequence: CASSPGGSYNEQFF. CDR3 in DNA: TGTGCCAGCAGCCCCGGGGGTTCCTACAATGAGCAGTTCTTC. J is TRBJ2-1 and V is TRBV7-2, with D possibly TRBD2 on 6 matching bases. This CDR3 has 14 amino acids. The V end was cut by 5 bases, the J end by 1 base, with 9 bases between. Germline values: CDR1 SGHTA, CDR2 FQGNSA. The whole variable domain, remainder taken from reference TRBV7-2 and TRBJ2-1, is GAGVSQSPSNKVTEKGKDVELRCDPISGHTALYWYRQSLGQGLEFLIYFQGNSAPDKSGLPSDRFSAERTGGSVSTLTIQRTQQEDSAVYLCASSPGGSYNEQFFGPGTRLTVL.

J is TRBJ2-5 and V is TRBV19; D gene uncertain. V was trimmed by 4 bases and J by 3 bases, leaving 12 bases between them. This CDR3 is built from 14 residues. The germline CDR1 and CDR2 sequences are LNHDA and SQIVND (reference sequence). In DNA, the CDR3 is TGTGCCAGTAGTAATTGGGTGGTTGAAGAGACCCAGTACTTC. This translates into CASSNWVVEETQYF.